The 28 T cell receptor beta chains listed next were all sequenced from one sample in a study of cytomegalovirus exposure and HLA in healthy donors. Vbeta (60) and Jbeta (13) primers were used in the PCR. Using immunoSEQ multiplex PCR, the repertoire was profiled, and TCRdb retains in-frame clones only, with some absent. The sample lists 65,000 to 75,000 clones, 65% to 80% occurring once. The sequencing sample was made of PBMCs. The origin of the receptors is a man aged 40-50 years in good health and CMV-seropositive.

This clone was counted only a few times. The rearrangement uses TRBV13 and TRBJ1-1, with TRBD1 matching over 7 bases. The CDR3 extends over 15 amino acids. Germline loops: CDR1 PRHDT, CDR2 FYEKMQ (reference sequence). The junction had 12 bases not matched to a gene; V was cut back by 6 bases and J by 5 bases. The CDR3 nucleotides are TGTGCCAGCAGAAAAAAACAGGGGTTGTATACTGAAGCTTTCTTT. It is translated as CASRKKQGLYTEAFF.

The CDR3 DNA reads TGCGCCAGCAGCCAAGGGCGGGACGACGAGCAGTACTTC. This translates into CASSQGRDDEQYF. The chain recombines TRBV4-1 with TRBJ2-7; a weak D match, TRBD2 (6 bases). The germline V gene has CDR1 MGHRA and CDR2 YSYEKL. The CDR3 consists of 13 residues. The V and J ends lost 1 base and 5 bases respectively, with 9 bases between them.

The chain employs TRBV21-1 and TRBJ1-1. TRBV21-1 has pseudogene status. The CDR3 covers 15 residues. CDR3 amino acids: CASSKVEGPDTEAFF. The CDR3 DNA is TGTGCCAGCAGCAAAGTAGAGGGCCCGGACACTGAAGCTTTCTTT.

This clone was detected a few times. The chain is built from TRBV5-4 and TRBJ1-6; no clear D. The germline gives CDR1 SGHNT, CDR2 YYREEE (reference sequence). The V end lost 3 bases, the J end lost 0 bases, and 16 bases lay between the germline ends. This CDR3 region has 18 residues. CDR3 bases: TGTGCCAGCAGCTCGGCCCTCTCGGGTCCCTCCTATAATTCACCCCTCCACTTT. Amino acid sequence: CASSSALSGPSYNSPLHF. Full variable domain (outside the CDR3, taken from reference TRBV5-4 and TRBJ1-6): ETGVTQSPTHLIKTRGQQVTLRCSSQSGHNTVSWYQQALGQGPQFIFQYYREEENGRGNFPPRFSGLQFPNYSSELNVNALELDDSALYLCASSSALSGPSYNSPLHFGNGTRLTVT.

This chain uses TRBV15 with TRBJ1-5; 8 bases align to TRBD1. Germline V gene data show CDR1 as LNHNV and CDR2 as YYDKDF (reference sequence). The junction had 9 bases not matched to a gene; V was cut back by 2 bases and J by 6 bases. This CDR3 contains 16 residues. The CDR3 loop reads CATSRRQGRLRQPQHF. As DNA, the CDR3 is TGTGCCACCAGCAGAAGACAGGGGCGGTTACGTCAGCCCCAGCATTTT.

The rearrangement links TRBV5-1 to TRBJ1-1; TRBD1 matches at 10 bases. The V and J ends lost 4 bases and 3 bases, in that order; junction bases with no gene match: 18. CDR1 and CDR2 from the germline V gene are SGHRS and YFSETQ. The CDR3 consists of 19 residues. Written as DNA, the CDR3 is TGCGCCAGCAGCCCCGGTCGTGGGACAGGGGCTCTTAAGGACACTGAAGCTTTCTTT. Its translation: CASSPGRGTGALKDTEAFF.

This chain links TRBV6-4 with TRBJ1-2; possible D gene TRBD1, 6 bases. The V end was cut by 6 bases, the J end by 4 bases, with 12 bases between. The CDR3 loop spans 13 amino acids. The germline CDR1 and CDR2 sequences are MRHNA and SNTAGT. CDR3 amino acids: CASREQGGYGYTF. CDR3 in DNA: TGTGCCAGCAGAGAACAGGGTGGCTATGGCTACACCTTC.

The chain joins TRBV6-1 to TRBJ2-5, with 11 bases that match TRBD2. The germline V gene has CDR1 MNHNS and CDR2 SASEGT. The CDR3 covers 15 residues. The trim removed 6 bases at V and 5 bases at J, leaving 8 bases unmatched. DNA of the CDR3: TGTGCCAGCAGATGGATTAGCGGGGGGGCTGAGACCCAGTACTTC. Translation: CASRWISGGAETQYF.

The chain uses TRBV30 and TRBJ2-3, with 12 bases identical to TRBD1. Germline V gene data show CDR1 as GTSNPN and CDR2 as SVGIG (reference sequence). V gave up 5 bases and J gave up 4 bases; unmatched junction bases: 7. The CDR3 extends over 15 amino acids. This CDR3 is CAWDRDRGPADTQYF. The CDR3, as DNA: TGTGCCTGGGACCGGGACAGGGGGCCAGCAGATACGCAGTATTTT.

There are a few counts of this clone. The V gene is TRBV2, the J gene TRBJ1-1; tentatively, D is TRBD1 (5 bases). V was trimmed by 6 bases and J by 4 bases, leaving 12 bases between them. Germline CDR1 SNHLY, CDR2 FYNNEI. The CDR3 totals 13 residues. In DNA, the CDR3 is TGTGCCAGCAGCTTACAGGCTTCCACTGAAGCTTTCTTT. Protein product: CASSLQASTEAFF.

The table lists this clone with a few counts. The J gene is TRBJ1-2, the V gene TRBV6-1; D gene ambiguous. Germline V CDR1 and CDR2: MNHNS, SASEGT. The CDR3 covers 11 residues. Trimming cost V 6 bases and J 5 bases, with 7 bases left between them. CDR3 sequence (DNA): TGTGCCAGCAGCACACGATATGGCTACACCTTC. Protein: CASSTRYGYTF.

The chain joins TRBV5-1 to TRBJ2-3; 9 bases align to TRBD1. V dropped 0 bases and J dropped 2; count of bases not matched to a gene: 7. This CDR3 is 17 amino acids long. The germline gives CDR1 SGHRS, CDR2 YFSETQ. DNA of the CDR3: TGCGCCAGCAGCTTGGACACACAGGGGGCGAACACAGATACGCAGTATTTT. Translation gives CASSLDTQGANTDTQYF. Together with reference TRBV5-1 and TRBJ2-3, the CDR3 gives the full variable domain: KAGVTQTPRYLIKTRGQQVTLSCSPISGHRSVSWYQQTPGQGLQFLFEYFSETQRNKGNFPGRFSGRQFSNSRSEMNVSTLELGDSALYLCASSLDTQGANTDTQYFGPGTRLTVL.

Comments on this clone: Its ends do not fully match the called genes, so a read error is possible. The chain combines TRBV7-9 with TRBJ2-1; D gene ambiguous. Looked up from germline, CDR1 is SEHNR and CDR2 is FQNEAQ (reference sequence). This CDR3 is built from 10 residues. The CDR3 DNA reads TGTTCCAGCAGCCAAAATGAGCAGTTCTTC. Its protein is CSSSQNEQFF.

The chain combines TRBV4-2 with TRBJ1-1; D possibly corresponds to TRBD1 (5 bases). Looked up from germline, CDR1 is LGHNA and CDR2 is YNFKEQ. The V end was cut by 1 base, the J end by 1 base, with 16 bases between. The CDR3 consists of 17 residues. CDR3 DNA sequence: TGTGCCAGCAGCCAAGTAGGAGGCAGGGAGGGGAACACTGAAGCTTTCTTT. Translating it yields CASSQVGGREGNTEAFF.

The chain has TRBV7-9 and TRBJ1-5, with 7 bases that match TRBD1. CDR3 length: 13 residues. CDR1 SEHNR and CDR2 FQNEAQ come from the germline V gene (reference sequence). Trimming at V came to 5 bases and at J to 6 bases, leaving 4 bases not matched to a gene. The CDR3: CASSQDRVQPQHF. As DNA, the CDR3 is TGTGCCAGCAGCCAAGACAGGGTTCAGCCCCAGCATTTT.

This sequence joins TRBV5-6 and TRBJ2-3; TRBD2 agrees at 8 bases. The CDR3 is made up of 18 amino acids. The germline V gene has CDR1 SGHDT and CDR2 YYEEEE. The junction had 9 bases not matched to a gene; V was cut back by 0 bases and J by 0 bases. The CDR3 DNA is TGTGCCAGCAGCTTGGTAGGCTGGCGGGGGGCAAGCACAGATACGCAGTATTTT. Amino acid sequence: CASSLVGWRGASTDTQYF.

This sequence joins TRBV19 and TRBJ2-5, with D maybe TRBD2 (7 bases). The germline V gene encodes CDR1 LNHDA and CDR2 SQIVND (reference sequence). Trimming left V 3 bases short and J 4 bases short, with 15 bases between. There are 15 residues in the CDR3. CDR3 protein: CASSMDGEGGETQYF. The CDR3 coding sequence is TGTGCCAGTAGTATGGATGGGGAGGGGGGAGAGACCCAGTACTTC.

The chain uses TRBV6-1 and TRBJ1-1; no definite D call. CDR1 and CDR2 from the germline V gene are MNHNS and SASEGT. This CDR3 is 14 amino acids long. V dropped 2 bases and J dropped 1 base, with 8 bases sitting between them. Here the CDR3 DNA reads TGTGCCAGCAGTGAAAGTTACAAGAACACTGAAGCTTTCTTT. It encodes CASSESYKNTEAFF.

This clone was observed a few times. The chain combines TRBV6-1 with TRBJ2-7; D is possibly TRBD2 (6 bases). Looked up from germline, CDR1 is MNHNS and CDR2 is SASEGT. This CDR3 is built from 13 residues. The V end lost 6 bases, the J end lost 6 bases, and 15 bases lay between the germline ends. The CDR3 bases are TGTGCCAGCAGGTCGGGAGTCAACTTCGAGCAGTACTTC. Its protein is CASRSGVNFEQYF.

Turning to this clone: The sample carries other DNA sequences with the same CDR3. The gene calls are TRBV7-9 and TRBJ2-3, with 7 bases that match TRBD2. V lost 5 bases to trimming and J lost 2 bases; unmatched junction nucleotides: 4. Germline V gene data show CDR1 as SEHNR and CDR2 as FQNEAQ (reference sequence). The CDR3 has 14 residues. CDR3 residues: CASSLGTITDTQYF. The DNA for the CDR3 is TGTGCCAGCAGCCTTGGGACTATCACAGATACGCAGTATTTT.

The chain combines TRBV7-2 with TRBJ2-3; D not resolved. The CDR3 length is 16 residues. The ends were cut back, 1 base at V and 0 bases at J, with 11 bases in the middle. Germline V gene data show CDR1 as SGHTA and CDR2 as FQGNSA. This CDR3 is CASSLGFGVSTDTQYF. CDR3 nucleotides: TGTGCCAGCAGCTTAGGGTTCGGTGTTAGCACAGATACGCAGTATTTT.

This clone has just one count. The chain combines TRBV2 with TRBJ1-6; a weak D match, TRBD1 (5 bases). CDR3 length: 15 residues. Germline CDR1 and CDR2: SNHLY and FYNNEI. V gave up 4 bases and J gave up 6 bases, with 13 bases separating them. The chain's CDR3 is CASSVAGTSNSPLHF. As DNA, the CDR3 is TGTGCCAGCAGTGTCGCGGGGACGTCTAATTCACCCCTCCACTTT.

V usage is TRBV7-2 and J usage is TRBJ2-3, with TRBD2 matching 11 bases. The junction had 4 bases not matched to a gene; V was cut back by 5 bases and J by 6 bases. The germline V gene encodes CDR1 SGHTA and CDR2 FQGNSA. This CDR3 contains 14 residues. The CDR3 nucleotides are TGTGCCAGCAGCGTTTTAGCGGGAGGGGATACGCAGTATTTT. Protein: CASSVLAGGDTQYF. The whole variable domain, remainder taken from reference TRBV7-2 and TRBJ2-3, is GAGVSQSPSNKVTEKGKDVELRCDPISGHTALYWYRQSLGQGLEFLIYFQGNSAPDKSGLPSDRFSAERTGGSVSTLTIQRTQQEDSAVYLCASSVLAGGDTQYFGPGTRLTVL.

This chain joins TRBV7-9 and TRBJ1-2; 10 nucleotides line up with TRBD1. The CDR3 has 14 amino acids. Germline-derived CDR1 and CDR2 are SEHNR and FQNEAQ (reference sequence). Trimming took 4 bases from V and 7 from J; bases not matched to a gene: 6. The CDR3, as DNA: TGTGCCAGCAGCTCCGGGTGGGACAGGGGTGGCTACACCTTC. Protein product: CASSSGWDRGGYTF.

The chain is built from TRBV6-5 and TRBJ2-7; D might be TRBD2 (5 bases). The germline CDR1 and CDR2 sequences are MNHEY and SVGAGI. The V gene lost 0 bases and the J gene lost 2 bases, with 11 bases spanning the gap. The CDR3 length is 15 residues. CDR3 nucleotide sequence: TGTGCCAGCAGTTACTCGACTACCCCCGCCTACGAGCAGTACTTC. It translates to CASSYSTTPAYEQYF.

The chain has TRBV28 and TRBJ1-1; no clear D. V lost 11 bases, J lost 0 bases, and 7 bases lay in between. Germline lookup yields CDR1 MDHEN and CDR2 SYDVKM. The CDR3 is 11 amino acids. CDR3 nucleotide sequence: TGTGCCTCCGGGGTGAACACTGAAGCTTTCTTT. It translates to CASGVNTEAFF.

This chain joins TRBV19 and TRBJ2-2; D ambiguous. The CDR3 loop spans 12 amino acids. CDR1 is LNHDA, CDR2 SQIVND, per germline (reference sequence). Trimming removed 5 bases at V and 6 bases at J, with 7 bases between. The CDR3 loop reads CASSYGSGELFF. CDR3 DNA sequence: TGTGCCAGTAGTTACGGTTCCGGGGAGCTGTTTTTT.

As DNA, the CDR3 is TGTGCCAGCTTGGGAGGGCTCGTGGTTGGTGAGCAGTTCTTC. This codes for CASLGGLVVGEQFF. The chain uses TRBV11-2 and TRBJ2-1, with 7 positions matching TRBD2. This CDR3 spans 14 amino acids. V shed 8 bases and J 9 bases; nucleotides not matched to a gene: 13. Germline V gene lookup returns CDR1 SGHAT and CDR2 FQNNGV.